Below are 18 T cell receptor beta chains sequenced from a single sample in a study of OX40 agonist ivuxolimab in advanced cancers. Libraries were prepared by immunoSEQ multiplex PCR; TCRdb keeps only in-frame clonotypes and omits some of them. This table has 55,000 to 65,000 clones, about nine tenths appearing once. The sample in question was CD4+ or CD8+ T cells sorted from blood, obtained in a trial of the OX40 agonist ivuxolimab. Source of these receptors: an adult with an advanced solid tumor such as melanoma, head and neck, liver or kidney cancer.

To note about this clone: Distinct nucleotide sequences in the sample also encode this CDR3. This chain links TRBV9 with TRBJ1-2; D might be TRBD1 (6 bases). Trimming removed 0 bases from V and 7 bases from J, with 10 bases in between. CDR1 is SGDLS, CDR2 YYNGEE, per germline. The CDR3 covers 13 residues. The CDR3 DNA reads TGTGCCAGCAGCGTAGACAGGGTGGGTGGCTACACCTTC. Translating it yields CASSVDRVGGYTF.

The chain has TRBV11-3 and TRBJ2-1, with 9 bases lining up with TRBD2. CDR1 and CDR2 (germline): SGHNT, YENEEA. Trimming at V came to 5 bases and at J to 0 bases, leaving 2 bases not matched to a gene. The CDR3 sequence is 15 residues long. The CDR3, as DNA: TGTGCCAGCAGCCATAGCGGGAGCTCCTACAATGAGCAGTTCTTC. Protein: CASSHSGSSYNEQFF. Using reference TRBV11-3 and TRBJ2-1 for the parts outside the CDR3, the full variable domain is EAGVVQSPRYKIIEKKQPVAFWCNPISGHNTLYWYLQNLGQGPELLIRYENEEAVDDSQLPKDRFSAERLKGVDSTLKIQPAELGDSAVYLCASSHSGSSYNEQFFGPGTRLTVL.

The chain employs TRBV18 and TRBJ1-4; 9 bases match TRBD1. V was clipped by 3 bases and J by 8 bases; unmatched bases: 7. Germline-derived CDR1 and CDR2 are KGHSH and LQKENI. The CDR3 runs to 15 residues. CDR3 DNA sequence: TGTGCCAGCTCACCCCGTGGACAGGGGAACGAAAAACTGTTTTTT. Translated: CASSPRGQGNEKLFF.

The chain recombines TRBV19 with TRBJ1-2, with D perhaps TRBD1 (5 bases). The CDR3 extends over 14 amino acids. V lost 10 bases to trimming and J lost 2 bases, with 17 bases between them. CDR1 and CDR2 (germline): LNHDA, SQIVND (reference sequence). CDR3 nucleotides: TGTGCCACCGCCGGCGGGTGGGGGAACTATGGCTACACCTTC. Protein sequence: CATAGGWGNYGYTF.

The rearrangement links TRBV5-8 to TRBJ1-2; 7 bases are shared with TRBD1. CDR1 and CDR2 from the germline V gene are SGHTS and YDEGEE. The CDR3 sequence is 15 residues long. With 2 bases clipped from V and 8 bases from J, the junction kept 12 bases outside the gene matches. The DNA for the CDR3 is TGTGCCAGCAGCTTCACAGGGGTACATGGGGGAGGCTACACCTTC. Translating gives CASSFTGVHGGGYTF.

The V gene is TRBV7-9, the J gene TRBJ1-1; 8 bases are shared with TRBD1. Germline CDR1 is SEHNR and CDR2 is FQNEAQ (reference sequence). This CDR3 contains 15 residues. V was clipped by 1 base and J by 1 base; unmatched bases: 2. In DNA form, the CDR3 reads TGTGCCAGCAGCTTAGACGGGACAGGGAACACTGAAGCTTTCTTT. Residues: CASSLDGTGNTEAFF.

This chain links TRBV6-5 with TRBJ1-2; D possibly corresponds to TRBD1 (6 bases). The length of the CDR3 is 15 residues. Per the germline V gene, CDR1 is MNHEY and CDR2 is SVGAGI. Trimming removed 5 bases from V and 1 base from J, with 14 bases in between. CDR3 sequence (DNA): TGTGCCAGCAGTAAATATAAGGACAGTAACTATGGCTACACCTTC. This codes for CASSKYKDSNYGYTF.

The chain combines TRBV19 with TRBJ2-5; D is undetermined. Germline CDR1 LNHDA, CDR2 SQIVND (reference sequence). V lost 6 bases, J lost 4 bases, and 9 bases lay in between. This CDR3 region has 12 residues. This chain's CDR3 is CASRQSGETQYF. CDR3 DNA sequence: TGTGCCAGTAGGCAGAGTGGAGAGACCCAGTACTTC. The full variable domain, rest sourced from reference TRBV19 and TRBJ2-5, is DGGITQSPKYLFRKEGQNVTLSCEQNLNHDAMYWYRQDPGQGLRLIYYSQIVNDFQKGDIAEGYSVSREKKESFPLTVTSAQKNPTAFYLCASRQSGETQYFGPGTRLLVL.

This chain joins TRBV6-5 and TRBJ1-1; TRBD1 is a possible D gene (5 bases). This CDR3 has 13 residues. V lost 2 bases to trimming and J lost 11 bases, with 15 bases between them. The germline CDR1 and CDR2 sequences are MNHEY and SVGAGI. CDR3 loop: CASSYETGGRAFF. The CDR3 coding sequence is TGTGCCAGCAGTTACGAGACGGGGGGTAGGGCTTTCTTT.

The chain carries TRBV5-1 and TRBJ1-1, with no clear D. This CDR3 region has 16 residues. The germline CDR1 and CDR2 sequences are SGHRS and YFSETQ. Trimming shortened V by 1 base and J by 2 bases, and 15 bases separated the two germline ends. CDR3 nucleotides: TGCGCCAGCAGCTTGAAACGTGGGGAAGGAAACACTGAAGCTTTCTTT. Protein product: CASSLKRGEGNTEAFF. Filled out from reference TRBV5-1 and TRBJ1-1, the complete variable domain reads KAGVTQTPRYLIKTRGQQVTLSCSPISGHRSVSWYQQTPGQGLQFLFEYFSETQRNKGNFPGRFSGRQFSNSRSEMNVSTLELGDSALYLCASSLKRGEGNTEAFFGQGTRLTVV.

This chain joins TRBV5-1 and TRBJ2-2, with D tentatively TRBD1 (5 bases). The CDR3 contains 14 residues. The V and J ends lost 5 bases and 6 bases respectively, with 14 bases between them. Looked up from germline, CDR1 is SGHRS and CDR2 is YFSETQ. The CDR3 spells CASSLLGVAGELFF. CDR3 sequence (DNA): TGCGCCAGCAGTCTTCTAGGGGTCGCCGGGGAGCTGTTTTTT.

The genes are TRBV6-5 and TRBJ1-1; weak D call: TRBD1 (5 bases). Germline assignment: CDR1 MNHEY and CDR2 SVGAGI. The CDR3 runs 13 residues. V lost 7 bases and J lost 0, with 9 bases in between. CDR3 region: CASNKDMNTEAFF. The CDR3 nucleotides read TGTGCCAGCAATAAGGACATGAACACTGAAGCTTTCTTT.

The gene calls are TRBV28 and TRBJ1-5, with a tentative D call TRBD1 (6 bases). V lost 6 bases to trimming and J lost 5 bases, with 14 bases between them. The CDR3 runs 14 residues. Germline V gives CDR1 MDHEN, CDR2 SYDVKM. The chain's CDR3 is CASSPTRGYQPQHF. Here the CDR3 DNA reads TGTGCCAGCAGCCCAACAAGGGGGTATCAGCCCCAGCATTTT.

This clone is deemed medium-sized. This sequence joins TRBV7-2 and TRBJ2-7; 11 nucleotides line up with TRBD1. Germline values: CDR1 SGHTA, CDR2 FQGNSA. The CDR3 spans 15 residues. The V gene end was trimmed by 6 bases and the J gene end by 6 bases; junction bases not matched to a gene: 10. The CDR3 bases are TGTGCCAGCAGACCGCCAAGGACAGGGGGCGTCGAGCAGTACTTC. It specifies CASRPPRTGGVEQYF.

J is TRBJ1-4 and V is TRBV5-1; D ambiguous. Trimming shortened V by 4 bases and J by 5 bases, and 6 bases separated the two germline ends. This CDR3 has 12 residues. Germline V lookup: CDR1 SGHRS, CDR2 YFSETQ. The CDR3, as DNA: TGCGCCAGCAGCCTACAGAATGAAAAACTGTTTTTT. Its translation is CASSLQNEKLFF.

CDR3 bases: TGTGCCAGCAGCTTGGCCGGGAACTATGGCTACACCTTC. Residues: CASSLAGNYGYTF. The V call is TRBV5-4, the J call TRBJ1-2, with D uncertain. Germline lookup yields CDR1 SGHNT and CDR2 YYREEE (reference sequence). The CDR3 is made up of 13 amino acids. V shed 0 bases and J shed 2 bases, with 5 bases lying between them. Looking up the rest from reference TRBV5-4 and TRBJ1-2 gives the full variable domain: ETGVTQSPTHLIKTRGQQVTLRCSSQSGHNTVSWYQQALGQGPQFIFQYYREEENGRGNFPPRFSGLQFPNYSSELNVNALELDDSALYLCASSLAGNYGYTFGSGTRLTVV.

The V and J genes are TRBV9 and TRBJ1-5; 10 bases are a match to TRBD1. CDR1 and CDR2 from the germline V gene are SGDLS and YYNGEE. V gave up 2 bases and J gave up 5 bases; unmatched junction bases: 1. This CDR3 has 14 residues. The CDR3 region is CASSVGTGDQPQHF. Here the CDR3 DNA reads TGTGCCAGCAGCGTTGGGACAGGGGATCAGCCCCAGCATTTT. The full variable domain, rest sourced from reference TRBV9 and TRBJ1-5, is DSGVTQTPKHLITATGQRVTLRCSPRSGDLSVYWYQQSLDQGLQFLIQYYNGEERAKGNILERFSAQQFPDLHSELNLSSLELGDSALYFCASSVGTGDQPQHFGDGTRLSIL.

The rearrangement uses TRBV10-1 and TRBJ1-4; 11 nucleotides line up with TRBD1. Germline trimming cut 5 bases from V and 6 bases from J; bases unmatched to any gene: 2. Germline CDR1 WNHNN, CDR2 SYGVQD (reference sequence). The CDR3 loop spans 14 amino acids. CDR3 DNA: TGCGCCAGCAGTCGGACAGGGGGCGATGAAAAACTGTTTTTT. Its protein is CASSRTGGDEKLFF.